This T cell receptor (beta chain) derives from a study of T and B cells in COVID-19 patients. Study at large: Blood was sampled from COVID-19 patients who were either actively infected or recovered.

This clonotype was counted a few times. The antigen remains undetermined. Blood genomic DNA input for TRB amplification was roughly 220-500 ng. BIOMED2 TRB-A/B primer pools were used in multiplex TRB PCR. TCRdb ran MiXCR on the multiplex PCR reads and lists one entry per CDR3 protein. The data contain approximately 16,000 distinct CDR3 sequences, 27% of them singletons. The CDR3 length is 15 residues. V shed 0 bases and J shed 8 bases, with 14 bases lying between them. Germline V gene data show CDR1 as SGHDT and CDR2 as YYEEEE. Study-level findings and limits: No sequencing was yet done of CD4+, regulatory or CD8+ subsets, or of SARS-CoV-2-responsive or tetramer+ sorted cells. Active COVID-19 showed highly clonal TRB repertoires; recovery showed diversity and richness above healthy donors.

Specimen: blood. This clonotype was obtained from a human donor who had recovered from COVID-19. The chain employs TRBV5-6 and TRBJ2-2; tentative D call: TRBD1 (6 bases). In DNA, the CDR3 is TGTGCCAGCAGCTTGGGTTCCCTTACAGGGGGGGAGCTGTTTTTT. This gives the protein CASSLGSLTGGELFF.